This T cell receptor beta chain was recovered during a study of siplizumab effects on memory and regulatory T cells. Study-level findings and limits: Memory cells seemed less diverse than naive T cells, which also seemed major contributors to the alloresponse.

As concerns this clone: Its antigen remains unknown.

Produced via immunoSEQ multiplex PCR; TCRdb's table is partial and in-frame only. This table holds more than 85,000 clones, roughly nine tenths found once. This CDR3 comprises 14 residues. The V and J ends lost 0 bases and 4 bases respectively, with 10 bases between them. Germline V gene sequence: CDR1 MGHRA, CDR2 YSYEKL. V usage is TRBV4-1 and J usage is TRBJ2-7, with D uncertain. Sample: Tregs sorted from blood. The receptor comes from a human donor in good health. In nucleotides, the CDR3 is TGCGCCAGCAGCCAAGATGCCAGAAGATACGAGCAGTACTTC. Amino acid sequence: CASSQDARRYEQYF.